These 10 T cell receptor beta chains originate from one sample sequenced in a study of T cells in women clearing cervical HPV infection. Profiled with immunoSEQ multiplex PCR; TCRdb holds only in-frame clones, not every one. Its table records 11,000 to 15,000 clones. The specimen sequenced was blood buffy coat. The receptors originated from a woman between 18 and 69 years old with a cervical HPV16 infection that either progressed to CIN3+ or cleared (not recorded which).

Its frequency marks this clone as medium-sized. The CDR3 end lies 3 residues beyond the end of the read and is filled in from the germline J gene. The V call is TRBV30, the J call TRBJ2-3; D is ambiguous. Per the germline V gene, CDR1 is GTSNPN and CDR2 is SVGIG (reference sequence). The V end lost 8 bases, the J end lost 0 bases, and 15 bases lay between the germline ends. This CDR3 contains 14 residues. CDR3 DNA (partial): TGTGCCCTACGACTTCCCTCTAGCACAGATACG. Protein: CALRLPSSTDT. In full, the CDR3 reads CALRLPSSTDTQYF.

As regards this clone: The CDR3 is cut off 3 residues early in the read; its end comes from the germline J gene. This same CDR3 is encoded by further DNA sequences in the sample. The chain uses TRBV7-6 and TRBJ1-3; 8 nucleotides line up with TRBD1. CDR3 length: 15 amino acids. V shed 3 bases and J 2 bases; nucleotides not matched to a gene: 3. The germline V gene encodes CDR1 SGHVS and CDR2 FNYEAQ. Here the CDR3 reads CASSFGQGAGNTIYF. The CDR3 DNA, read in part, is TGTGCCAGCAGCTTTGGACAGGGTGCTGGAAACACC.

Considering frequency, this clone is medium-sized. The CDR3 end lies 3 residues beyond the end of the read and is filled in from the germline J gene. The chain carries TRBV20-1 and TRBJ2-1; a possible D gene is TRBD1 (6 bases). Germline V CDR1 and CDR2: DFQATT, SNEGSKA (reference sequence). This CDR3 spans 12 amino acids. V was pared by 6 bases and J by 6 bases, with 12 bases between. Partial CDR3 DNA: TGCAGTGCGGAACTACAGGGCAATGAG. It yields the protein CSAELQGNE. The CDR3 in its entirety is CSAELQGNEQFF.

Comment on this clone: Read coverage stops 3 residues before the CDR3 terminus; the germline J gene supplies the remainder. V usage is TRBV19 and J usage is TRBJ2-6; D is unclear. Deletions cut 1 base from V and 1 base from J, with 5 bases between. Germline CDR1 LNHDA, CDR2 SQIVND (reference sequence). The CDR3 extends over 15 amino acids. The CDR3 region is CASSIVTSGANVLTF. CDR3 bases read: TGTGCCAGTAGTATAGTAACTTCTGGGGCCAACGTC.

Note on this clone: One junction end does not reproduce the germline sequence, and a read error may be involved. Read sequence stops 3 residues before the CDR3 end, and the germline J gene provides the missing end. This same CDR3 is encoded by further DNA sequences in the sample. V and J are TRBV5-6 and TRBJ1-3; no clear D gene. This CDR3 comprises 15 residues. Germline assignment: CDR1 SGHDT and CDR2 YYEEEE. The sequenced CDR3 bases are TGTGCCAGCAGCTTCAGTGGCAAGACTGGAAACACG. Translation: CASSFSGKTGNT. The whole CDR3 region reads CASSFSGKTGNTIYF.

Concerning this clone: The read falls 3 residues short of the CDR3 end, and the missing part is taken from the germline J gene. The chain links TRBV5-1 to TRBJ1-6; no reliable D call. This CDR3 is 15 amino acids long. The V and J ends lost 5 bases and 1 base respectively, with 10 bases between them. The germline V gene has CDR1 SGHRS and CDR2 YFSETQ. This CDR3 reads CASRGLSSYNSPLHF. The CDR3 DNA, read in part, is TGCGCCAGCAGGGGCCTGAGTTCCTATAATTCACCC.

Worth noting for this clone: The CDR3 goes on 3 residues after the read ends, and that part is filled in from the germline J gene. This chain connects TRBV7-3 to TRBJ2-4, with 7 bases fitting TRBD2. The CDR3 loop spans 14 amino acids. Germline V gene data show CDR1 as SGHTA and CDR2 as FQGTGA. The sequenced part of the CDR3 DNA is TGTGCCAGCAGCTCCTCTTCCGGGGGGTCGGGT. Its translation: CASSSSSGGSG. The whole CDR3 reads CASSSSSGGSGQYF.

With respect to this clone: The junction does not match germline at one end; this may be a read error. The read falls 3 residues short of the CDR3 end, and the missing part is taken from the germline J gene. The chain carries TRBV6-2 or TRBV6-3 and TRBJ1-2; a weak D match, TRBD1 (6 bases). CDR3 length: 13 residues. Germline-derived CDR1 and CDR2 are MNHEY and SVGEGT. The sequenced CDR3 bases are TGTGCCAGCAGCCCATTGGACAGCTATAGC. Translating it yields CASSPLDSYS. The CDR3 reads in full as CASSPLDSYSYTF.

In the case of this clone: Sequencing ends 3 residues short of the CDR3 end; the germline J gene provides the rest. The chain recombines TRBV7-2 with TRBJ1-2; D is perhaps TRBD1 (5 bases). CDR3 length: 14 residues. From germline, CDR1 is SGHTA and CDR2 FQGNSA. The covered CDR3 bases are TGTGCCAGCAGCTTACGGTCCCGGGGGGATACC. Translating gives CASSLRSRGDT. The whole CDR3 protein reads CASSLRSRGDTYTF.

Notes on this clone: The DNA ends 3 residues before the CDR3 does, and the rest of the CDR3 is filled in from the germline J gene. The rearrangement joins TRBV19 to TRBJ1-4, with D possibly TRBD1 on 5 matching bases. CDR1 is LNHDA, CDR2 SQIVND, per germline (reference sequence). The CDR3 runs to 15 residues. The sequenced CDR3 bases are TGTGCCAGTAGTATAGTAACTTCTGGGGCCAACGTA. Translation: CASSIVTSGANV. The entire CDR3 sequence reads CASSIVTSGANVLFF.